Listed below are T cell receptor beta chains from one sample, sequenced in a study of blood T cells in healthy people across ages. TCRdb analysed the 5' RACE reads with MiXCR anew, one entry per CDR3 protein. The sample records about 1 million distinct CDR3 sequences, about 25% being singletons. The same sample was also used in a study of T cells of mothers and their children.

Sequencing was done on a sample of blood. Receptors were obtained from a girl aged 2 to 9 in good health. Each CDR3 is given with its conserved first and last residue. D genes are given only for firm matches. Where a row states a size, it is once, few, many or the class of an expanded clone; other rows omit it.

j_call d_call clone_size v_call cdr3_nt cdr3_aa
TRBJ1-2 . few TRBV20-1 TGCAGTGGCTCCGGGACGGTTTATCCATACACCTTC CSGSGTVYPYTF
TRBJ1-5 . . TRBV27 TGTGCCAGCAGTTTATCGGCCAGGGTCAATCAGCCCCAGCATTTT CASSLSARVNQPQHF
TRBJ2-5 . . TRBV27 TGTGCCAGCAGTTTGCTAGCGTTCGACTCAGGGACCCAGTACTTC CASSLLAFDSGTQYF
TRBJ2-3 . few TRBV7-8 TGTGCCAGCAGCTCACAGGAGGGGCGCCGGGATACGCAGTATTTT CASSSQEGRRDTQYF
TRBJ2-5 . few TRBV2 TGCGCCAACAGAGGGGTGACGGAGACCCAGTACTTC CANRGVTETQYF
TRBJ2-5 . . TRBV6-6 TGTGCCAGCATTGTAGGGGGCCAAGAGACCCAGTACTTC CASIVGGQETQYF
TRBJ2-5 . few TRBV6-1 TGTGCCAGCAGTGTAATAGCAGGGACCCAGTACTTC CASSVIAGTQYF
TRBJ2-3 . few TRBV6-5 TGTGCCAGCAGACTCATACAGGGAAGGACAGATACGCAGTATTTT CASRLIQGRTDTQYF
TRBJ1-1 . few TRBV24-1 TGTGCCACCAGTGATTGGACAGCCGAAGCTTTCTTT CATSDWTAEAFF
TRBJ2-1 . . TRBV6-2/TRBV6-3 TGTGCCAGCGCCGACACTCCCGGGGAAATGGGAAATGAGCAGTTCTTC CASADTPGEMGNEQFF
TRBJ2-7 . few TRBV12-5 TGTGCTAGTGGTTTGGTACTAGGCAGGGATGTTGGCGAGCAGTACTTC CASGLVLGRDVGEQYF
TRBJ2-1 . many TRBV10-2 TGCGCCAGCAGTCCCGGGACACCCTACAATGAGCAGTTCTTC CASSPGTPYNEQFF
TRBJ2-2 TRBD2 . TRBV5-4 TGTGCCAGCAGCAAGGGACTAGCGGGAGGAGGCACCGGGGAGCTGTTTTTT CASSKGLAGGGTGELFF
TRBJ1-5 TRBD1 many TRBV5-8 TGTGCCAGCACGCCCGGGACAGGGGGTAATCAGCCCCAGCATTTT CASTPGTGGNQPQHF
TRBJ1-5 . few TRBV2 TGTGCCAGCAGCTCAACTATCACAGTTATAGCAAATCAGCCCCAGCATTTT CASSSTITVIANQPQHF
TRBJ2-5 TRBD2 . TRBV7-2 TGTGCCAGCTCCGGGGGGGCCGGGAAGACCCAGTACTTC CASSGGAGKTQYF
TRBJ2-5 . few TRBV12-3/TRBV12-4 TGTGCCAGCAGTCCGTGGACTACCCCTAGTGGGTTCTTC CASSPWTTPSGFF
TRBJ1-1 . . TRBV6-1 TGTGCCAGCAGTGCATACGAAATTACAGGTAGCGCTGAAGCTTTCTTT CASSAYEITGSAEAFF
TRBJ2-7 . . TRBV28 TGTGCCAGCAGTTTTGAGGGGCACTACGAGCAGCACTTC CASSFEGHYEQHF
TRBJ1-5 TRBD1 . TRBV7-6 TGTGCCAGCAGCTCCCAGACAGGGGACAATCAGCCCCAGCATTTT CASSSQTGDNQPQHF
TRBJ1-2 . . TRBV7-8 TGTGCCAGCAGCTTCGCACGGGCCCGTGATAACTATGGCTACACCTTC CASSFARARDNYGYTF
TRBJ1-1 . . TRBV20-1 TGCAGTGCTAACGAAGAGAACACTGAAGCTTTCTTT CSANEENTEAFF
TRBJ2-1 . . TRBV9 TGTGCCAGCAGCGACGTCGACCGAGGCTCCTACAATGAGCAGTTCTTC CASSDVDRGSYNEQFF
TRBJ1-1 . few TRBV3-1 TGTGCCAGCAGCCGCCTCTGGGCCATGAACACTGAAGCTTTCTTT CASSRLWAMNTEAFF
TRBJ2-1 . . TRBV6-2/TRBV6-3 TGTGCCAGCACAATCAGTCCTTACAATGAGCAGTTCTTC CASTISPYNEQFF
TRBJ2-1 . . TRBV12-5 TGTGCTAGTGGTTTGTTCGGCTCCTACAATGAGCAGTCCTTC CASGLFGSYNEQSF
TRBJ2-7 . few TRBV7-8 TGTGCCAGCAGCTTAATGGATGGAGGTACCGATTACGAGCAGTACTTC CASSLMDGGTDYEQYF
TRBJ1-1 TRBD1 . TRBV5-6 TGTGCCAGCAGCCCCACAGGGGTGTCGAACACTGAAGCTTTCTTT CASSPTGVSNTEAFF
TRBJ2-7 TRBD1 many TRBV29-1 TGCAGCGTTGGGACAGGGTCCTACGAGCAGTACTTC CSVGTGSYEQYF
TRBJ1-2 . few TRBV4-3 TGCGCCAGCAGGGGGGACGGATCCTATGGCTACACCTTC CASRGDGSYGYTF
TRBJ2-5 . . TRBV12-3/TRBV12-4 TGTGGCAGCAGCTCGGACATTCGGGGGACCCAGTACTTC CGSSSDIRGTQYF
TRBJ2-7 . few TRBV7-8 TGTGCCAGCAGCCCCCAGGAGGGGATATACTTC CASSPQEGIYF
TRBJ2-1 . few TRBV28 TGTGCCAGCAGTTTTGCGTCGGCCAATGAGCAGTTCTTC CASSFASANEQFF
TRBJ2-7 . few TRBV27 TGTGCCAGCGGGAGGACGTACGAGCAGTACTTC CASGRTYEQYF
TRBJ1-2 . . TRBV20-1 TGCGGCGTACCGAGGGACGGAGCAAAAAATGGCTACACCTTC CGVPRDGAKNGYTF
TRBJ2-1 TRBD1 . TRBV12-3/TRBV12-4 TGTGCCAGCAGTCCCTCCGGGACAGGGGGCCATGAGCAGTTCTTC CASSPSGTGGHEQFF
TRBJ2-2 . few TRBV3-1 TGTGCCAGCAGCCCCGATTCGTATCGGGTCGGGGAGCTGTTTTTT CASSPDSYRVGELFF
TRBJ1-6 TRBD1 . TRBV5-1 TGCGCCAGCAGCTTGGGGACAGGACGCCACTTCTATAATTCACCCCTCCACTTT CASSLGTGRHFYNSPLHF
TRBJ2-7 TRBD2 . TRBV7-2 TGTGCCAGCAGCTTAGCGTCTAGCGGGGTATACGAGCAGTACTTC CASSLASSGVYEQYF
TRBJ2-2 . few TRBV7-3 TGTGCCAGCAGTCAGACTAGGGACACCGGGGAGCTGTTTTTT CASSQTRDTGELFF
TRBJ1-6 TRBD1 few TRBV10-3 TGTGCCATCAGTCCGGACGGGACAGTTTCACCCCTCCACTTT CAISPDGTVSPLHF
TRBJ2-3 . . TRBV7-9 TGTGCCAGCAGCCTCCCTTATGAGGCTACTGGCACAGATACGCAGTATTTT CASSLPYEATGTDTQYF
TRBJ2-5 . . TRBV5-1 TGCGCCAGCAGCTTGGAAGGCCCGGTCCAAGAGACCCAGTACTTC CASSLEGPVQETQYF
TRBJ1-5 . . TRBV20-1 TGCAGTGCTAGAGAATCTCGCGGCAATCAGCCCCAGCATTTT CSARESRGNQPQHF
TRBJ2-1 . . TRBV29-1 TGCAGCGCCTGGGGTCTTTACAATGAGCAGTTCTTC CSAWGLYNEQFF
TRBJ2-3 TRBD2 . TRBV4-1 TGCGCCAGCAGCCACCCTGGCGTGACTAGCGGAGACACAGATACGCAGTATTTT CASSHPGVTSGDTDTQYF
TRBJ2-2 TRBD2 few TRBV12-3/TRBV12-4 TGTGCCAGCAGTCCCCGCTGGCGGGAGCCGAACACCGGGGAGCTGTTTTTT CASSPRWREPNTGELFF
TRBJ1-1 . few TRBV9 TGTGCCAGCAGCAAGGGGCGCGAGACTGAAGCTTTCTTT CASSKGRETEAFF